This T cell receptor (beta chain) was identified in a study of regulatory T cells in long-lasting Graves disease. This clonotype has at least ten counts. The antigen remains undetermined. The time point denotes: newly diagnosed GD, antithyroid drugs for less than 3 months. PBMC-derived RNA was used for the TCR library. The authors built TCR beta libraries using iRepertoire HTBI primers and Arm-PCR of CDR3 regions. MiXCR, run by TCRdb on the multiplex PCR reads, gives a single entry per CDR3 protein. This sample has about 470,000 distinct CDR3 sequences, with about 15% found just once. Findings and limits, study-wide: Researchers reported studying only peripheral blood, not thyroid tissue.

In addition, the sample was reused for a study of T cells in Graves' hyperthyroidism and ophthalmopathy. That source adds: Lactation, pregnancy, other autoimmune disease or uncontrolled infection excluded patients. When the TCR CDR3 underwent first-round RT-PCR, the HTBI primer set was used.

The sample was peripheral blood mononuclear cells (PBMCs), taken at new diagnosis, from a patient treated with antithyroid drugs. The source is a woman in her twenties or thirties with Graves disease.

The CDR3 region is CASSQGRFYEQYF. In DNA, the CDR3 is TGTGCCAGCAGCCAAGGACGGTTCTACGAGCAGTACTTC. The V and J genes are TRBV6-1 and TRBJ2-7; D is unresolved. The CDR3 consists of 13 residues. Germline V gene data show CDR1 as MNHNS and CDR2 as SASEGT. Trimming shortened V by 6 bases and J by 3 bases, and 12 bases separated the two germline ends.